This T cell receptor beta chain was sequenced for a study of control samples from healthy donors and cancer patients. The protocol was immunoSEQ multiplex PCR, while the TCRdb copy is restricted to in-frame clones and leaves out a portion. The data contain around 68,000 clones, about 80% of them singletons. Between the trimmed V and J ends, which lost 2 bases and 7 bases, there was a span of 9 bases. The CDR3 extends over 14 amino acids. Germline assignment: CDR1 MGHRA and CDR2 YSYEKL. This clone was seen a handful of times. This rearrangement joins TRBV4-1 to TRBJ1-6; D perhaps matches TRBD1 (6 bases). This clonotype originated in a woman aged 45-65 years with lung cancer. The specimen sequenced was PBMCs. The CDR3 DNA reads TGCGCCAGCAGCCAAACACAGGGAAATTCACCCCTCCACTTT. It is translated as CASSQTQGNSPLHF.